A selection of T cell receptor beta chains follows, all from one sample in a study of identical twins. TCRdb processed the 5' RACE reads anew with MiXCR; each CDR3 protein has one entry. The sample holds about 530,000 distinct CDR3 sequences, approximately 20% seen once. These sequences were also reported in another study, on yellow fever vaccine responses in identical twins.

The sequencing input was CD4+ T cells sorted from blood. The receptors stem from a woman in her late teens or twenties in good health. CDR3s include the opening cysteine and the closing phenylalanine or tryptophan. Fields, in order: J gene, V gene, clone size, D gene, CDR3 protein, CDR3 DNA. D genes are given only for firm matches. The size entry is marked missing in some rows and otherwise reads once, few, many or a size class.

TRBJ2-7,TRBV3-1,NA,NA,CASSQAGRVGIMYEQYF,TGTGCCAGCAGCCAAGCGGGGCGGGTAGGAATTATGTACGAGCAGTACTTC
TRBJ2-7,TRBV10-3,few,TRBD2,CAIKELAEPSYEQYF,TGTGCCATCAAAGAACTAGCGGAACCCTCCTACGAGCAGTACTTC
TRBJ2-5,TRBV5-1,many,TRBD1,CASSSAGGRETQYF,TGCGCCAGCAGCTCCGCAGGGGGCCGGGAGACCCAGTACTTC
TRBJ2-5,TRBV20-1,NA,TRBD2,CSAARLAVGETQYF,TGCAGTGCTGCCCGACTAGCGGTAGGAGAGACCCAGTACTTC
TRBJ2-1,TRBV20-1,NA,NA,CSASWNEQFF,TGCAGTGCTAGCTGGAATGAGCAGTTCTTC
TRBJ2-3,TRBV6-2/TRBV6-3,many,NA,CASRNGHSTDTQYF,TGTGCCAGCAGAAACGGACATAGCACAGATACGCAGTATTTT
TRBJ2-6,TRBV19,NA,NA,CASTTGAISGANVLTF,TGTGCCAGTACCACGGGGGCGATCTCTGGGGCCAACGTCCTGACTTTC
TRBJ2-1,TRBV9,once,NA,CASSTRVGGAGSYNEQFF,TGTGCCAGCAGCACGAGAGTGGGGGGGGCGGGGTCCTACAATGAGCAGTTCTTC
TRBJ1-1,TRBV6-1,NA,NA,CATIKRGNTEAFF,TGTGCCACCATCAAGCGGGGAAACACTGAAGCTTTCTTT
TRBJ2-2,TRBV2,NA,NA,CASTWEVNTGELFF,TGTGCCAGCACCTGGGAGGTGAACACCGGGGAGCTGTTTTTT
TRBJ2-1,TRBV7-2,NA,TRBD2,CASSPKVAGGSYNEQFF,TGTGCCAGCAGCCCTAAGGTAGCGGGAGGATCCTACAATGAGCAGTTCTTC
TRBJ2-1,TRBV12-3/TRBV12-4,few,TRBD1,CASSSGTGGNYEQFF,TGTGCCAGCAGTTCTGGGACAGGGGGCAACTATGAGCAGTTCTTC
TRBJ2-1,TRBV18,NA,TRBD2,CASSLAGVVYNEQFF,TGTGCCAGCTCACTAGCGGGAGTAGTCTACAATGAGCAGTTCTTC
TRBJ2-5,TRBV6-1,NA,TRBD1,CASSEARGPDRETQYF,TGTGCCAGCAGTGAAGCAAGGGGGCCGGATCGGGAGACCCAGTACTTC
TRBJ2-7,TRBV2,NA,NA,CASRGGLYEQYF,TGTGCCAGCAGGGGGGGGCTTTACGAGCAGTACTTC
TRBJ2-1,TRBV29-1,NA,NA,CSVGSGAHNEQFF,TGCAGCGTTGGATCGGGGGCCCACAATGAGCAGTTCTTC
TRBJ2-1,TRBV7-9,NA,NA,CASSPREIPGNEQFF,TGTGCCAGCAGCCCTCGAGAAATCCCGGGGAATGAGCAGTTCTTC
TRBJ2-7,TRBV7-8,NA,NA,CASSPQDVVYEQYF,TGTGCCAGCAGCCCCCAGGACGTGGTCTACGAGCAGTACTTC
TRBJ1-2,TRBV29-1,few,NA,CSVDPGLEYGYTF,TGCAGCGTTGACCCGGGCCTGGAGTATGGCTACACCTTC
TRBJ2-3,TRBV24-1,few,NA,CATSVDSTVITDTQYF,TGTGCCACCAGCGTGGACAGTACCGTTATCACAGATACGCAGTATTTT
TRBJ1-1,TRBV3-1,few,NA,CASSQARGPTEAFF,TGTGCCAGCAGCCAAGCCAGGGGCCCCACTGAAGCTTTCTTT
TRBJ2-1,TRBV29-1,NA,TRBD1,CSVGHGQGPYNEQFF,TGCAGCGTTGGGCATGGACAGGGACCCTACAATGAGCAGTTCTTC
TRBJ2-1,TRBV25-1,few,NA,CASSVQNQQFF,TGTGCCAGCAGTGTCCAGAATCAGCAGTTCTTC
TRBJ2-7,TRBV29-1,few,TRBD1,CSARNDRGPYEQYF,TGCAGCGCACGTAACGACAGGGGTCCCTACGAGCAGTACTTC
TRBJ2-5,TRBV4-2,NA,TRBD2,CASSRVAGGPETQYF,TGTGCCAGCAGCCGAGTAGCGGGGGGGCCTGAGACCCAGTACTTC
TRBJ2-7,TRBV20-1,NA,TRBD1,CSASPNRGRIYEQYF,TGCAGTGCTAGCCCAAACAGGGGGCGGATCTACGAGCAGTACTTC
TRBJ2-7,TRBV4-2,NA,TRBD1,CASSQRDRGYEQYF,TGTGCCAGCAGCCAAAGGGACAGGGGTTACGAGCAGTACTTC
TRBJ2-7,TRBV19,NA,TRBD2,CASSTTLTSVYEQYF,TGTGCCAGTAGTACAACCTTAACTAGCGTCTACGAGCAGTACTTC
TRBJ2-2,TRBV7-9,NA,TRBD1,CASSLFRTGSAGELFF,TGTGCCAGCAGCTTGTTCAGGACAGGGTCAGCCGGGGAGCTGTTTTTT
TRBJ2-3,TRBV3-1,NA,NA,CASSQGIATTDTQYF,TGTGCCAGCAGCCAAGGGATAGCGACCACAGATACGCAGTATTTT
TRBJ2-7,TRBV11-3,NA,NA,CASKEQGGEQYF,TGTGCCAGCAAGGAACAGGGGGGGGAGCAGTACTTC
TRBJ1-1,TRBV3-1,many,NA,CASSQGQTEAFF,TGTGCCAGCAGCCAAGGCCAAACTGAAGCTTTCTTT
TRBJ2-7,TRBV20-1,many,NA,CSASTDRMYEQYF,TGCAGTGCTAGTACAGACAGGATGTACGAGCAGTACTTC
TRBJ2-2,TRBV12-3/TRBV12-4,few,TRBD1,CATRGARGSGELFF,TGTGCCACCCGAGGGGCCAGGGGGTCCGGGGAGCTGTTTTTT
TRBJ2-7,TRBV7-2,few,TRBD2,CASRRSGLAYEQYF,TGTGCCAGCAGGAGATCGGGACTAGCCTACGAGCAGTACTTC
TRBJ2-7,TRBV29-1,few,TRBD2,CSVEIPSGTGVQYF,TGCAGCGTTGAAATACCTAGCGGGACTGGCGTGCAGTACTTC
TRBJ2-1,TRBV24-1,NA,TRBD2,CATSDASGGLGNEQFF,TGTGCCACCAGTGATGCTAGCGGGGGCCTCGGGAATGAGCAGTTCTTC
TRBJ2-5,TRBV27,NA,TRBD1,CASSSPGTGLQETQYF,TGTGCCAGCAGTTCCCCCGGGACAGGGCTTCAAGAGACCCAGTACTTC
TRBJ2-3,TRBV20-1,few,TRBD1,CSASQGDTQYF,TGCAGTGCTTCACAGGGGGATACGCAGTATTTT
TRBJ2-1,TRBV5-1,NA,NA,CASSPIASSSYNEQFF,TGCGCCAGCAGCCCTATAGCGTCCAGCTCCTACAATGAGCAGTTCTTC
TRBJ2-5,TRBV14,NA,NA,CASSQLKETQYF,TGTGCCAGCAGCCAATTGAAAGAGACCCAGTACTTC
TRBJ2-3,TRBV24-1,NA,NA,CATSDLQRAADTQYF,TGTGCCACCAGTGATTTGCAAAGGGCCGCAGATACGCAGTATTTT
TRBJ1-2,TRBV12-3/TRBV12-4,many,TRBD1,CASSRQGDYGYTF,TGTGCCAGCAGTCGACAGGGAGATTATGGCTACACCTTC
TRBJ2-5,TRBV4-1,few,TRBD2,CASSQDSGGAMETQYF,TGCGCCAGCAGCCAAGATAGCGGGGGGGCGATGGAGACCCAGTACTTC
TRBJ2-1,TRBV20-1,NA,NA,CSASGQGWQFF,TGCAGTGCTAGCGGTCAGGGGTGGCAGTTCTTC
TRBJ2-6,TRBV5-1,few,TRBD1,CASSLGQGHSGANVLTF,TGCGCCAGCAGCTTGGGACAGGGCCACTCTGGGGCCAACGTCCTGACTTTC
TRBJ2-2,TRBV2,many,TRBD2,CASSVAGTNTGELFF,TGTGCCAGCAGTGTAGCGGGCACGAACACCGGGGAGCTGTTTTTT
TRBJ1-2,TRBV5-1,NA,NA,CASSSSGWGYTF,TGCGCCAGCAGCTCCTCAGGTTGGGGCTACACCTTC
TRBJ2-1,TRBV10-1,few,NA,CASAGDPNEQFF,TGCGCCAGCGCTGGGGACCCCAATGAGCAGTTCTTC
TRBJ2-1,TRBV10-3,NA,NA,CAISDNNYNEQFF,TGTGCCATCAGTGATAACAACTACAATGAGCAGTTCTTC
TRBJ2-2,TRBV7-9,few,TRBD2,CASTRLALPRDTGELFF,TGTGCCAGCACCCGACTAGCGCTACCCCGGGACACCGGGGAGCTGTTTTTT